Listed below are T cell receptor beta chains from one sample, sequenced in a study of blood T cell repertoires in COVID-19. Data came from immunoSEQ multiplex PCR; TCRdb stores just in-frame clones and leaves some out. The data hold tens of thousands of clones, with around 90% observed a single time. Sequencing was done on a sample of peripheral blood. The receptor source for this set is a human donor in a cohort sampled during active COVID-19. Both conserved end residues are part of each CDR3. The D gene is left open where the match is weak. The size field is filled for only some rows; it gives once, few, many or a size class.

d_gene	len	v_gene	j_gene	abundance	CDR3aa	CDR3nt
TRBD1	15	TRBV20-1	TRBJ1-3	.	CSASTGTGISNTIYF	TGCAGTGCTAGTACCGGGACAGGGATCTCGAACACCATATATTTT
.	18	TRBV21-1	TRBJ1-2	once	CASSASRVGTKFNYGYTF	TGTGCCAGCAGCGCCAGTCGCGTAGGGACAAAATTTAACTATGGCTACACCTTC
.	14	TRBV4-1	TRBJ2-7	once	CASSQQGLYYEQYF	TGCGCCAGCAGCCAGCAGGGTTTATACTACGAGCAGTACTTC
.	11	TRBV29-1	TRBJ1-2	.	CSVTGIYGYTF	TGCAGCGTCACAGGTATATATGGCTACACCTTC
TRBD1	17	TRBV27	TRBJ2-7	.	CASSRDRGVGSSYEQYF	TGTGCCAGCAGCCGGGACAGGGGTGTGGGGAGCTCCTACGAGCAGTACTTC
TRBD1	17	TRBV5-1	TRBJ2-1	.	CASSPQPTGGPYNEQFF	TGCGCCAGCAGCCCACAACCTACAGGGGGCCCCTACAATGAGCAGTTCTTC
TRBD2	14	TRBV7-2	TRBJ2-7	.	CASSLLGEGYEQYF	TGTGCCAGCAGCTTACTAGGGGAGGGCTACGAGCAGTACTTC
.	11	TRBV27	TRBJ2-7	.	CASRSSYEQYF	TGTGCCAGCAGGAGTTCCTACGAGCAGTACTTC
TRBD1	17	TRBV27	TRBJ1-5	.	CASSPGTGGYSNQPQHF	TGTGCCAGCAGTCCCGGGACAGGGGGTTATAGCAATCAGCCCCAGCATTTT
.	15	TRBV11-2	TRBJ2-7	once	CASIPPGSGFHEQYF	TGTGCCAGCATCCCGCCTGGCTCGGGGTTCCACGAGCAGTACTTC
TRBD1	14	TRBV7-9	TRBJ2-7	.	CASSFGQGSYEQYF	TGTGCCAGCAGCTTTGGACAGGGATCCTACGAGCAGTACTTC
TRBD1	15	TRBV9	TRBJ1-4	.	CASSLLGQGNEKLFF	TGTGCCAGCAGCCTCCTGGGACAGGGAAATGAAAAACTGTTTTTT
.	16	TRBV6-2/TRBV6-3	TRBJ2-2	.	CASSYRGTAVTGELFF	TGTGCCAGCAGTTACCGGGGGACAGCCGTCACCGGGGAGCTGTTTTTT
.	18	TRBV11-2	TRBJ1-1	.	CASSFSRWGGEGGTEAFF	TGTGCCAGCAGCTTTTCCCGGTGGGGGGGCGAAGGGGGCACTGAAGCTTTCTTT
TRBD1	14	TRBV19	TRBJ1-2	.	CASSPGTGNYGYTF	TGTGCCAGTAGTCCGGGGACAGGGAATTATGGCTACACCTTC
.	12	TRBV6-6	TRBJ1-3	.	CASSRLQGTIYF	TGTGCCAGCAGTCGACTCCAGGGAACCATATATTTT
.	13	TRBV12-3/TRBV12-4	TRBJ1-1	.	CASTKGENTEAFF	TGTGCCAGTACAAAGGGGGAGAACACTGAAGCTTTCTTT
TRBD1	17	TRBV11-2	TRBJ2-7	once	CASSSQRQGTGSYEQYF	TGTGCCAGCAGCTCCCAGAGACAGGGTACGGGCTCCTACGAGCAGTACTTC
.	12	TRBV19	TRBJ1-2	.	CASSSGDYGYTF	TGTGCCAGTAGTAGCGGAGACTATGGCTACACCTTC
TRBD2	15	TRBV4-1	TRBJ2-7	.	CASSPLAGETVEQYF	TGCGCCAGCAGCCCTTTAGCGGGGGAGACTGTCGAGCAGTACTTC
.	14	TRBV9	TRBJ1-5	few	CASSAQAFNQPQHF	TGTGCCAGCAGCGCGCAGGCCTTCAATCAGCCCCAGCATTTT
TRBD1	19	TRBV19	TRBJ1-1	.	CASSSRSGQGNASGTEAFF	TGTGCCAGTAGTTCCCGGTCCGGACAGGGGAACGCGAGCGGCACTGAAGCTTTCTTT
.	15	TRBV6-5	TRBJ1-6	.	CASSFRGGRDSPLHF	TGTGCCAGCAGTTTCCGAGGAGGGAGGGATTCACCCCTCCACTTT
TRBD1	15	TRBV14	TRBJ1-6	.	CASSQDRGFNSPLHF	TGTGCCAGCAGCCAAGACAGGGGGTTTAATTCACCCCTCCACTTT
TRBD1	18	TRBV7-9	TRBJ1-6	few	CASSFFIQGFAYNSPLHF	TGTGCCAGCAGCTTTTTTATACAGGGGTTCGCCTATAATTCACCCCTCCACTTT
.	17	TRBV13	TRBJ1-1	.	CASSLGLRGGQDTEAFF	TGTGCCAGCAGCTTAGGCCTAAGGGGCGGCCAAGACACTGAAGCTTTCTTT
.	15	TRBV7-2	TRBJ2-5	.	CASSLESSRRETQYF	TGTGCCAGCAGCTTAGAGTCTAGCAGACGGGAGACCCAGTACTTC
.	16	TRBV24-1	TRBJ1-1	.	CATSDPNQGGRAEAFF	TGTGCCACCAGTGACCCAAACCAGGGAGGGAGGGCTGAAGCTTTCTTT
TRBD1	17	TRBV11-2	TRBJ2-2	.	CASSPMRDSWNTGELFF	TGTGCCAGCAGCCCTATGAGGGACAGCTGGAACACCGGGGAGCTGTTTTTT
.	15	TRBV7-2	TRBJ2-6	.	CASSLFEPGANVLTF	TGTGCCAGCAGCTTATTTGAGCCGGGGGCCAACGTCCTGACTTTC
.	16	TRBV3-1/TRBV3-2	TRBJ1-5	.	CASSKMGGAHNQPQHF	TGTGCCAGCAGTAAAATGGGGGGGGCTCACAATCAGCCCCAGCATTTT
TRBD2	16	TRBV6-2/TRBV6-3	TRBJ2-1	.	CASTPPTSGGYNEQFF	TGTGCCAGCACCCCCCCGACTAGCGGGGGCTACAATGAGCAGTTCTTC
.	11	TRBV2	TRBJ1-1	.	CASSTTTEAFF	TGTGCCAGCAGTACAACCACTGAAGCTTTCTTT
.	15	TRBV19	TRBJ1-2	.	CASSMVRGERYGYTF	TGTGCCAGTAGTATGGTCCGGGGAGAACGCTATGGCTACACCTTC
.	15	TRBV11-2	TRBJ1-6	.	CASSLVRGTDSPLHF	TGTGCCAGCAGCTTAGTTCGGGGAACGGATTCACCCCTCCACTTT
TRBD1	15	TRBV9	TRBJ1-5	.	CASSVDGTGNQPQHF	TGTGCCAGCAGCGTAGATGGGACAGGCAATCAGCCCCAGCATTTT
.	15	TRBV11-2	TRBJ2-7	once	CASSLLRGGAEEQYF	TGTGCCAGCAGCTTACTTCGTGGGGGGGCTGAGGAGCAGTACTTC
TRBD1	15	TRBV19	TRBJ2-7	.	CASSRIPTGAYEQYF	TGTGCCAGTAGTCGTATCCCGACAGGGGCTTACGAGCAGTACTTC
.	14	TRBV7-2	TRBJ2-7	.	CASSFYRADYEQYF	TGTGCCAGCAGCTTTTACAGGGCGGATTACGAGCAGTACTTC
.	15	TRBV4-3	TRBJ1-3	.	CASSQELSSGNTIYF	TGCGCCAGCAGCCAAGAATTGAGCTCTGGAAACACCATATATTTT
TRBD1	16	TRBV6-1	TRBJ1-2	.	CASSDPTPTGDYGYTF	TGTGCCAGCAGTGACCCGACGCCAACAGGGGACTATGGCTACACCTTC
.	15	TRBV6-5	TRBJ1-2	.	CASSQMFGRITGYTF	TGTGCCAGCAGTCAAATGTTTGGCAGGATCACTGGCTACACCTTC
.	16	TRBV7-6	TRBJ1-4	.	CASSESGEGTNEKLFF	TGTGCCAGCAGCGAATCAGGGGAAGGGACTAATGAAAAACTGTTTTTT
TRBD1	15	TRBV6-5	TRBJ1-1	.	CASISLGTVNTEAFF	TGTGCCAGCATCTCACTCGGGACAGTCAACACTGAAGCTTTCTTT
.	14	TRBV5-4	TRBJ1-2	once	CASSFTGYSGGYTF	TGTGCCAGCAGCTTTACAGGGTACTCGGGGGGCTACACCTTC
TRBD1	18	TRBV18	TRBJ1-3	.	CASSPGIPGQGSGNTIYF	TGTGCCAGCTCACCAGGGATCCCGGGACAGGGGTCTGGAAACACCATATATTTT
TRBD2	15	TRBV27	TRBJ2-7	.	CASSRQRGGTYEQYF	TGTGCCAGCAGTAGGCAGCGGGGGGGAACCTACGAGCAGTACTTC
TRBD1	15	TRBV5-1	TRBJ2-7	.	CASSYGQGASYEQYF	TGCGCCAGCAGCTACGGACAGGGGGCTTCCTACGAGCAGTACTTC
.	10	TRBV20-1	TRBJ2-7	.	CSASGQTEYF	TGCAGTGCAAGCGGCCAGACGGAGTACTTC
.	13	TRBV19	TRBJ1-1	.	CASSIGGRREAFF	TGTGCCAGTAGTATAGGAGGTCGGAGGGAAGCTTTCTTT
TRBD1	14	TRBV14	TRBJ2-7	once	CASSQEGQAYEQYF	TGTGCCAGCAGCCAAGAGGGACAGGCCTACGAGCAGTACTTC